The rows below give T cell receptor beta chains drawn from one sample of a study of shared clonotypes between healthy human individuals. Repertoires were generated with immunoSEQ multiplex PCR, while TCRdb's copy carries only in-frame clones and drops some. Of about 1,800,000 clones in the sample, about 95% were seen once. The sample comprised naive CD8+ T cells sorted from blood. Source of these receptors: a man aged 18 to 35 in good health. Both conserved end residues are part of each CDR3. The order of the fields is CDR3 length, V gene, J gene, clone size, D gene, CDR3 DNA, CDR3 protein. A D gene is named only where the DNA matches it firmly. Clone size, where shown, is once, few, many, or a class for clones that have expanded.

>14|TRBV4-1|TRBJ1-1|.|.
TGCGCCAGCAGCCCGTACGACAGCTCCACTGAAGCTTTCTTT
CASSPYDSSTEAFF
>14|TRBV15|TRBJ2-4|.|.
TGTGCCACCAGCAGTGTCATGACTGGAAACATTCAGTACTTC
CATSSVMTGNIQYF
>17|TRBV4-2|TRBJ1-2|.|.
TGTGCCAGCAGCCAAGATGCCGGGATAAACCCTTTAGGTGGCTACACCTTC
CASSQDAGINPLGGYTF
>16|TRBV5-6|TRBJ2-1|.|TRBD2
TGTGCCAGCAGCTTGGTACTAGCGGGGGGAGTGAATGAGCAGTTCTTC
CASSLVLAGGVNEQFF
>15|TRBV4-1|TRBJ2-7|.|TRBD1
TGCGCCAGCAGCCACAAGGGGGCGAGCGACTACGAGCAGTACTTC
CASSHKGASDYEQYF
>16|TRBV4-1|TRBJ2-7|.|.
TGCGCCAGCAGCCAATCAATACACACACGGACCTACGAGCAGTACTTC
CASSQSIHTRTYEQYF
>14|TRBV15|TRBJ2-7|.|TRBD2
TGTGCCACCAGCAGAACCGAGCGGGACTACGAGCAGTACTTC
CATSRTERDYEQYF
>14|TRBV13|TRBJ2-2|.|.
TGTGCCAGCAGCTTAGGGGCGAACACCGGGGAGCTGTTTTTT
CASSLGANTGELFF
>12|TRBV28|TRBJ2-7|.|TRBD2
TGTGCCAGCAGTGGGGGGGGTCGGGAGCAGTACTTC
CASSGGGREQYF
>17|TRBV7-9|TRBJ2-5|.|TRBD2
TGTGCCAACGGACTAGCGGGGGCCTCAAGAGGGCAAGAGACCCAGTACTTC
CANGLAGASRGQETQYF
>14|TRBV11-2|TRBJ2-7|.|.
TGTGCCAGCAGCTGGGGGCCGAGCTCCTACGAGCAGTACTTC
CASSWGPSSYEQYF
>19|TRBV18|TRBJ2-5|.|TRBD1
TGTGCCAGCGCTCCAACCCCGGGACAGGGGATTTGGGTCCAAGAGACCCAGTACTTC
CASAPTPGQGIWVQETQYF
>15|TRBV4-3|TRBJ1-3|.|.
TGCGCCAGCAGCCAGACGGACAGCTCTGGAAACACCATATATTTT
CASSQTDSSGNTIYF
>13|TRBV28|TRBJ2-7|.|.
TGTGCCAGCACCGCCCAGGCGGCCTACGAGCAGTACTTC
CASTAQAAYEQYF
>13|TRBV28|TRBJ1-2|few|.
TGTGCCAGCAGTCATTTCAGGGAGGGTGGCTACACCTTC
CASSHFREGGYTF
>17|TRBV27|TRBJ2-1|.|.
TGTGCCAGCAGTTTATCCCCCAGGTACCCGGGGTACAATGAGCAGTTCTTC
CASSLSPRYPGYNEQFF
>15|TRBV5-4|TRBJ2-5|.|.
TGTGCCAGCAGCCATTCCGGGGCAGCCCAAGAGACCCAGTACTTC
CASSHSGAAQETQYF